This T cell receptor beta chain is drawn from a study of blood T cells in healthy people across ages. Alongside a J-beta primer mix, a sample-barcoded 5' primer served in a second PCR lasting about 7 to 11 cycles. TCRdb redid the calling of the 5' RACE reads with MiXCR, one entry per CDR3 protein. This sample has just under 550,000 distinct CDR3 sequences, with less than 25% found just once. Every sample gave at least 5 micrograms of total RNA when it was extracted. The CDR3 loop spans 13 amino acids. V shed 6 bases and J shed 3 bases, with 11 bases lying between them. The sample holds many counts of this clonotype. These data also featured in a second study, about T cells of mothers and their children.

The V call is TRBV12-3 or TRBV12-4, the J call TRBJ2-5; either TRBD1 or TRBD2 may fit D (5 bases each). The clonotype comes from a boy aged 5-17 years in good health. The sample consisted of blood. The CDR3 DNA reads as TGTGCCAGCAGCCAACGGGGCGAAGAGACCCAGTACTTC. Translated: CASSQRGEETQYF.